These 6 T cell receptor beta chains share one sample of origin, sequenced in a study of T cell responses to AZD1222 COVID-19 vaccine. TCRdb's table, derived via immunoSEQ multiplex PCR, lists solely in-frame clones and lacks some. This table has tens of thousands of clones, approximately 90% appearing once. The material sequenced was peripheral blood, taken 28 days after the second AZD1222 dose. Receptor source: an adult who received the AZD1222 COVID-19 vaccine.

The chain has TRBV5-1 and TRBJ1-6; D is undetermined. V lost 0 bases and J lost 6, with 7 bases in between. Germline-derived CDR1 and CDR2 are SGHRS and YFSETQ. The CDR3 is 14 residues long. CDR3: CASSLGGGNSPLHF. CDR3 DNA sequence: TGCGCCAGCAGCTTGGGGGGAGGTAATTCACCCCTCCACTTT.

V and J are TRBV7-6 and TRBJ2-7; D is possibly TRBD1 or TRBD2 (5 bases each). This CDR3 contains 15 residues. The V and J ends lost 1 base and 6 bases respectively, with 16 bases between them. CDR1 and CDR2 (germline): SGHVS, FNYEAQ. CDR3 protein: CASSLEGTMSSEQYF. In DNA, the CDR3 is TGTGCCAGCAGCTTAGAGGGGACCATGTCGAGCGAGCAGTACTTC.

The chain is built from TRBV5-1 and TRBJ2-5, with 7 bases aligning to TRBD2. Trimming at V came to 4 bases and at J to 2 bases, leaving 5 bases not matched to a gene. The germline gives CDR1 SGHRS, CDR2 YFSETQ. The CDR3 totals 14 residues. In nucleotides, the CDR3 is TGCGCCAGCAGCCCGAGGGAGGGACAAGAGACCCAGTACTTC. Translating it yields CASSPREGQETQYF.

The chain couples TRBV6-6 to TRBJ2-7; D remains unclear. V lost 6 bases and J 4 bases, leaving 22 bases between the germline ends. CDR3 length: 16 amino acids. Germline CDR1 is MNHNY and CDR2 is SVGAGI (reference sequence). The CDR3 DNA sequence: TGTGCCAGCAGCTACCCAGGTCGTGGGAAGGAATACGAGCAGTACTTC. This codes for CASSYPGRGKEYEQYF.

The chain employs TRBV7-3 and TRBJ2-7, with a tentative D call TRBD1 (6 bases). Looked up from germline, CDR1 is SGHTA and CDR2 is FQGTGA. The CDR3 consists of 14 residues. Trimming removed 5 bases from V and 5 bases from J, with 16 bases in between. The chain's CDR3 is CASSRDTQANEQYF. The CDR3 nucleotides are TGTGCCAGCAGCCGGGACACCCAGGCCAACGAGCAGTACTTC.

V and J are TRBV7-3 and TRBJ1-1; a possible D gene is TRBD1 (5 bases). Trimming removed 2 bases from V and 1 base from J, with 11 bases in between. In germline, CDR1 is SGHTA, CDR2 FQGTGA. The CDR3 length is 15 residues. As DNA, the CDR3 is TGTGCCAGCAGCTTAGACAGTAACTGGAACACTGAAGCTTTCTTT. It encodes CASSLDSNWNTEAFF.